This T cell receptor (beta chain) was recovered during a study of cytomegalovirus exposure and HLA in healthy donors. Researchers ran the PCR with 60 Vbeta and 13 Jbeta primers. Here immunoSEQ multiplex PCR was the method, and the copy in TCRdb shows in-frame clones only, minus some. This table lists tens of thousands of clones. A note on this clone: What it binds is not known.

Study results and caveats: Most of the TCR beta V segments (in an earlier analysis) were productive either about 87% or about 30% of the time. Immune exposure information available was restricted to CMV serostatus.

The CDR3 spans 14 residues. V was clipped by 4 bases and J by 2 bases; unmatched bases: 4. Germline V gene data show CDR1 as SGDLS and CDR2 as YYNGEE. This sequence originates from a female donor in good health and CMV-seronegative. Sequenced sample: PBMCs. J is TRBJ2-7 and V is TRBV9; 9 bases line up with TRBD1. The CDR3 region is CASSTGQGPYEQYF. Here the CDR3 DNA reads TGTGCCAGCAGCACGGGACAGGGACCCTACGAGCAGTACTTC.